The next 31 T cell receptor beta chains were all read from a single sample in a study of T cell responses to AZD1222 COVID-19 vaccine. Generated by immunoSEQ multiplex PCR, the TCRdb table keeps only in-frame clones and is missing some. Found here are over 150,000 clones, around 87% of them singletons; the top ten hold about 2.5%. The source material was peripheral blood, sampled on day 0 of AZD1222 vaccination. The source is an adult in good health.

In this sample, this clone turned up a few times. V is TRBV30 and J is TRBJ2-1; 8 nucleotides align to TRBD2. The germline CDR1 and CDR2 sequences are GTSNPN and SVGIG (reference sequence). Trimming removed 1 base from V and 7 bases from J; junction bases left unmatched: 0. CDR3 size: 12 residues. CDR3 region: CAWSASGNEQFF. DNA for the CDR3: TGTGCCTGGAGTGCTAGCGGGAATGAGCAGTTCTTC.

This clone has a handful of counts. CDR3 coding DNA: TGTGCCAGCACGGGGACAGGGCTTGAAAAACTGTTTTTT. This gives the protein CASTGTGLEKLFF. The chain couples TRBV11-2 to TRBJ1-4; 9 bases fit TRBD1. CDR3 length: 13 amino acids. The V and J ends lost 7 bases and 7 bases, in that order; junction bases with no gene match: 4. Germline CDR1 is SGHAT and CDR2 is FQNNGV.

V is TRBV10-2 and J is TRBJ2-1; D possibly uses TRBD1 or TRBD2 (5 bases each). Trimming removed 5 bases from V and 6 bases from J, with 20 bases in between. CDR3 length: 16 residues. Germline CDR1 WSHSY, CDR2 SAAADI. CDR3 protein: CASSPPGTFPSNEQFF. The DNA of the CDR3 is TGCGCCAGCAGTCCACCAGGGACCTTCCCGAGCAATGAGCAGTTCTTC.

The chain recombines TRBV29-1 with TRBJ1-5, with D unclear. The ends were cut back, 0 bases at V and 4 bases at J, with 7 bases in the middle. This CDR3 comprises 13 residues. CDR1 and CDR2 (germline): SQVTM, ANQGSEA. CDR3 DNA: TGCAGCGTTGAAGACGACGGTAATCAGCCCCAGCATTTT. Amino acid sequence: CSVEDDGNQPQHF.

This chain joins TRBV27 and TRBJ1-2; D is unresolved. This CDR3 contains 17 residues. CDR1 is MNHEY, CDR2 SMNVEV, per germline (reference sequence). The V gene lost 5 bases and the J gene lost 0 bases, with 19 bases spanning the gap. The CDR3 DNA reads TGTGCCAGCAGTACCCGCACAGCTGATAAATCTAACTATGGCTACACCTTC. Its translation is CASSTRTADKSNYGYTF.

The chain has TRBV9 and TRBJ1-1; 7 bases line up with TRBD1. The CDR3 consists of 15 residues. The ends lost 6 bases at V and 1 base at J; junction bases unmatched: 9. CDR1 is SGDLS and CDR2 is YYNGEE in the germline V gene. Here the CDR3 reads CASKRGQRENTEAFF. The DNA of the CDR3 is TGTGCCAGCAAAAGGGGACAGCGGGAGAACACTGAAGCTTTCTTT.

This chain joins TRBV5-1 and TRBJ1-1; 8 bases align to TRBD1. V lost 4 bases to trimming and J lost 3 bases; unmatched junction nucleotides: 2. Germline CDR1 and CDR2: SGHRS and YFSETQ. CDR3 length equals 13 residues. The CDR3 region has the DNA TGCGCCAGCAGCCTGGACAGGGACACTGAAGCTTTCTTT. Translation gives CASSLDRDTEAFF.

In DNA, the CDR3 is TGTGCCAGCCGAAAGGGACTTGAGAACACCGGGGAGCTGTTTTTT. This sequence encodes CASRKGLENTGELFF. This sequence joins TRBV6-4 and TRBJ2-2; a possible D gene is TRBD2 (6 bases). CDR3 length: 15 residues. Germline CDR1 reads MRHNA; CDR2 reads SNTAGT. The V end lost 8 bases, the J end lost 1 base, and 14 bases lay between the germline ends.

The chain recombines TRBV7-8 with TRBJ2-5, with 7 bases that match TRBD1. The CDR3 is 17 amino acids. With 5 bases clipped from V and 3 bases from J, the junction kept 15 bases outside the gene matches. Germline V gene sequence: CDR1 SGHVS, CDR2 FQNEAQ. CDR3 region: CASSPSRQGSGKETQYF. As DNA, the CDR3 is TGTGCCAGCAGCCCCTCCAGACAGGGATCCGGGAAAGAGACCCAGTACTTC.

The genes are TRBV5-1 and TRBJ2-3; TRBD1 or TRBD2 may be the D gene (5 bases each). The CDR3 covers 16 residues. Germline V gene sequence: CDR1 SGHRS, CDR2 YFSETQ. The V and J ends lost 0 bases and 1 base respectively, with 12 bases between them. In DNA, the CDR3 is TGCGCCAGCAGCTTGGCGGGGCAGACACGCACAGATACGCAGTATTTT. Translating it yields CASSLAGQTRTDTQYF.

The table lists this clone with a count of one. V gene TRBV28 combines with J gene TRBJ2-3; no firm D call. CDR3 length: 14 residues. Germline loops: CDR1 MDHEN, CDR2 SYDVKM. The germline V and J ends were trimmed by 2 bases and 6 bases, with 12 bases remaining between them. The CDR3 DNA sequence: TGTGCCAGCAGTTTAGCAGGAGCCGCGGATACGCAGTATTTT. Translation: CASSLAGAADTQYF.

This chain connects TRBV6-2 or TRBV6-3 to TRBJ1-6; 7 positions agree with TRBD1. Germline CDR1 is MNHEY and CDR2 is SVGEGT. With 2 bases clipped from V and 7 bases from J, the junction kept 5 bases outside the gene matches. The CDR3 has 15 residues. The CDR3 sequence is CASSYRQGRNSPLHF. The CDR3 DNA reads TGTGCCAGCAGTTACCGACAGGGAAGGAATTCACCCCTCCACTTT.

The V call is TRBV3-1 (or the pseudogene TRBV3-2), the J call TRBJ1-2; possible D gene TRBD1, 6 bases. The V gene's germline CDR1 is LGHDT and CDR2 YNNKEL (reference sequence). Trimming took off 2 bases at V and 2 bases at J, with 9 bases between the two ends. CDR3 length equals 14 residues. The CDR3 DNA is TGTGCCAGCAGCCAAAGGGGGGAAAACTATGGCTACACCTTC. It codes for CASSQRGENYGYTF.

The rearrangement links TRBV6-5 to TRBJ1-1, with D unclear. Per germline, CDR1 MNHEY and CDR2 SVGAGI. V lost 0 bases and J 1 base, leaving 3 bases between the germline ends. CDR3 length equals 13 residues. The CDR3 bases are TGTGCCAGCAGTTACTCGACGAACACTGAAGCTTTCTTT. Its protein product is CASSYSTNTEAFF.

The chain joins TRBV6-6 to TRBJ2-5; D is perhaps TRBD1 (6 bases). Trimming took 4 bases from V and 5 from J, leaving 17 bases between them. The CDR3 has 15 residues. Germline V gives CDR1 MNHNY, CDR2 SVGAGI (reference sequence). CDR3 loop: CASSSRTTGPETQYF. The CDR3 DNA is TGTGCCAGCAGTTCCCGAACAACAGGGCCGGAGACCCAGTACTTC.

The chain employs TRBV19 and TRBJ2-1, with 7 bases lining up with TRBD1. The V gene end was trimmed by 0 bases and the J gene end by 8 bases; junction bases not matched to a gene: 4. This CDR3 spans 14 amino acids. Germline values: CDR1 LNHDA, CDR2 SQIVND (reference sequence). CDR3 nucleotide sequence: TGTGCCAGTAGTATAGACTGGACAGGCCATGAGCAGTTCTTC. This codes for CASSIDWTGHEQFF.

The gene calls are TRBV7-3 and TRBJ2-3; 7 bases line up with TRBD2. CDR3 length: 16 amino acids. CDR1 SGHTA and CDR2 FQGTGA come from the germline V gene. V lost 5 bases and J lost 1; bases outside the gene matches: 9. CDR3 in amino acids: CASSALAVQGTDTQYF. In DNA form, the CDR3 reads TGTGCCAGCAGCGCCCTAGCGGTCCAGGGCACAGATACGCAGTATTTT.

CDR3 nucleotides: TGTGCCAGCAGTTACGACAGTAATTCACCCCTCCACTTT. Protein: CASSYDSNSPLHF. The V gene is TRBV6-5, the J gene TRBJ1-6; possibly TRBD1 for D (5 bases). Trimming removed 2 bases at V and 6 bases at J, with 5 bases between. This CDR3 comprises 13 residues. Germline CDR1 is MNHEY and CDR2 is SVGAGI.

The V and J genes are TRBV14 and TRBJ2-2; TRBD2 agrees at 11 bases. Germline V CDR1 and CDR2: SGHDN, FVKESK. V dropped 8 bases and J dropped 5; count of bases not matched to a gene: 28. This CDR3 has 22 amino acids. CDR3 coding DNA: TGTGCCAGCTCCGCATGGGGCCCTAGTGTTCTAGCGGGAGGCGGACGGACCGGGGAGCTGTTTTTT. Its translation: CASSAWGPSVLAGGGRTGELFF.

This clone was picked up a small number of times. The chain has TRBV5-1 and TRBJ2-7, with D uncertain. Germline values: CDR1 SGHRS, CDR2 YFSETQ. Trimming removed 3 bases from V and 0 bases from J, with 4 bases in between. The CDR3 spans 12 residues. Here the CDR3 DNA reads TGCGCCAGCAGCTCACCCTCCTACGAGCAGTACTTC. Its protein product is CASSSPSYEQYF.

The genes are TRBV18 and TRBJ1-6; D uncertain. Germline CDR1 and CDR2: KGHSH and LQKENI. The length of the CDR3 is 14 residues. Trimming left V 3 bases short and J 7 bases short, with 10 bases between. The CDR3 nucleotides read TGTGCCAGCTCACCCGCGTCTAGGAATTCACCCCTCCACTTT. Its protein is CASSPASRNSPLHF.

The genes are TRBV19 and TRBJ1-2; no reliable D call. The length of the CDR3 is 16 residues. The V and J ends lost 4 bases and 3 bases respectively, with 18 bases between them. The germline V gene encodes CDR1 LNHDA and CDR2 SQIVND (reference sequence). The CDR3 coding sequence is TGTGCCAGTAGTACAGCTACAGCCGGGAGCGACTATGGCTACACCTTC. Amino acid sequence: CASSTATAGSDYGYTF.

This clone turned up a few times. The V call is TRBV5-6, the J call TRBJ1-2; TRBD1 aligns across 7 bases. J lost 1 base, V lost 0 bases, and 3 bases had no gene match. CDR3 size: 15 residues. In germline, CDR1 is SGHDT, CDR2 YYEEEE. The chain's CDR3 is CASSLEQGGNYGYTF. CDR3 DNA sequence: TGTGCCAGCAGCTTGGAGCAGGGGGGTAACTATGGCTACACCTTC.

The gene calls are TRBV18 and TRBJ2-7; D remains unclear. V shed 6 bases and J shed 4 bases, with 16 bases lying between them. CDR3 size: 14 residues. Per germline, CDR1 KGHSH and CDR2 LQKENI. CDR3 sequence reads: CASSPRSPTYEQYF. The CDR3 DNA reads TGTGCCAGCTCGCCTAGATCCCCGACGTACGAGCAGTACTTC. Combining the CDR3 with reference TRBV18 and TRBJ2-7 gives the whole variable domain NAGVMQNPRHLVRRRGQEARLRCSPMKGHSHVYWYRQLPEEGLKFMVYLQKENIIDESGMPKERFSAEFPKEGPSILRIQQVVRGDSAAYFCASSPRSPTYEQYFGPGTRLTVT.

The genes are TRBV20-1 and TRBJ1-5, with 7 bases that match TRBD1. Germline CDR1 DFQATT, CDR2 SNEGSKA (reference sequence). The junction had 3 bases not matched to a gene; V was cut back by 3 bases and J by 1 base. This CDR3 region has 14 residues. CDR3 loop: CSASRRGSNQPQHF. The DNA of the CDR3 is TGCAGTGCTAGTCGCAGGGGGAGCAATCAGCCCCAGCATTTT.

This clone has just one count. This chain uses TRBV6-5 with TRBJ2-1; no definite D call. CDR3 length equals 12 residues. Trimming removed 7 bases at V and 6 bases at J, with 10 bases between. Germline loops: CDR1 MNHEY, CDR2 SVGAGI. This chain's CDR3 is CASTSLVNEQFF. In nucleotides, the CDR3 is TGTGCCAGCACTAGTTTAGTCAATGAGCAGTTCTTC.

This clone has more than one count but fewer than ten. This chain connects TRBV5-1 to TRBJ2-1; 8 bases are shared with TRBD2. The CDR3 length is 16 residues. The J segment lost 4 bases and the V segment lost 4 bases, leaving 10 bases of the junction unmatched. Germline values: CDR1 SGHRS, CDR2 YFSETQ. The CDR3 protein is CASSQTSGGGYNEQFF. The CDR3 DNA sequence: TGCGCCAGCAGCCAAACTAGCGGAGGGGGGTACAATGAGCAGTTCTTC.

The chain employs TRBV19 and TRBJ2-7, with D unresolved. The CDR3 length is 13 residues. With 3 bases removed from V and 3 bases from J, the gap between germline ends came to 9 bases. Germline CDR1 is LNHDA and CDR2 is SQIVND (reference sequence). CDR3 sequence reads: CASSMNGRYEQYF. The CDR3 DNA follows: TGTGCCAGTAGTATGAACGGCCGCTACGAGCAGTACTTC.

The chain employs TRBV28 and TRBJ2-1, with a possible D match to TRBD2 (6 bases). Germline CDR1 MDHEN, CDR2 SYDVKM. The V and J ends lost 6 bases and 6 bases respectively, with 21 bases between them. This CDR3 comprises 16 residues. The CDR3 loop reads CASRSRRREMVNEQFF. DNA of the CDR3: TGTGCCAGCAGGTCTAGGAGGAGGGAAATGGTCAATGAGCAGTTCTTC.

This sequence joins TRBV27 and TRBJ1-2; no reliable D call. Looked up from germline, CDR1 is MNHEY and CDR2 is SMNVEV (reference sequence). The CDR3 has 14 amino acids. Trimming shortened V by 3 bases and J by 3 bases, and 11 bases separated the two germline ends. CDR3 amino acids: CASSLMRGDYGYTF. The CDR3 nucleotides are TGTGCCAGCAGTTTGATGCGGGGAGACTATGGCTACACCTTC.

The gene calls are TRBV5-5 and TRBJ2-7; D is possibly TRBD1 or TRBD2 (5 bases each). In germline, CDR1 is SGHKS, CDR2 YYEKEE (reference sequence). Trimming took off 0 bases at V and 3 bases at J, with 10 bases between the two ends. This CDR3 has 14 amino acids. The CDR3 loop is CASSLEEGHYEQYF. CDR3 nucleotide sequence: TGTGCCAGCAGCTTGGAAGAGGGGCACTACGAGCAGTACTTC.